A selection of T cell receptor beta chains follows, all from one sample in a study of lymphopenia after photon versus proton radiotherapy. TCRdb keeps only in-frame clones here, not all; method: immunoSEQ multiplex PCR. The data hold some 6,100 clones, with 80% to 95% observed a single time. The specimen was peripheral blood, collected from a patient treated with photon-based radiotherapy. These TCRs come from a man aged 55 to 70 with cholangiocarcinoma. CDR3s include the opening cysteine and the closing phenylalanine or tryptophan. Each record gives: D gene, V gene, J gene, clone size, CDR3 protein, CDR3 DNA. The D gene is left open where the match is weak. Part of the rows lack a size; the others show once, few, many or a class for expanded clones.

D: -; V: TRBV4-2; J: TRBJ2-1; size: -; CDR3: CASSLGLEQFF; DNA: TGTGCCAGCAGCCTTGGGTTGGAGCAGTTCTTC
D: -; V: TRBV2; J: TRBJ2-2; size: -; CDR3: CARGLSSGGGELFF; DNA: TGTGCCAGAGGGCTATCGAGCGGCGGCGGGGAGCTGTTTTTT
D: TRBD1; V: TRBV5-1; J: TRBJ1-2; size: -; CDR3: CASSPWDRGRESGYTF; DNA: TGCGCCAGCAGCCCGTGGGACAGGGGGCGCGAAAGTGGCTACACCTTC
D: TRBD2; V: TRBV12-5; J: TRBJ2-1; size: once; CDR3: CASGPRLAGYNEQFF; DNA: TGTGCTAGTGGTCCACGACTAGCGGGTTACAATGAGCAGTTCTTC
D: -; V: TRBV6-6; J: TRBJ1-6; size: once; CDR3: CASSYIGTGMGPLHF; DNA: TGTGCCAGCAGTTACATAGGCACAGGGATGGGGCCCCTCCACTTT
D: -; V: TRBV2; J: TRBJ2-1; size: once; CDR3: CASSPDLSSHNEQFF; DNA: TGTGCCAGCAGTCCCGATCTTTCCTCCCACAATGAGCAGTTCTTC
D: -; V: TRBV25-1; J: TRBJ1-1; size: -; CDR3: CASKTELNTEAFF; DNA: TGTGCCAGCAAGACAGAGCTTAACACTGAAGCTTTCTTT
D: -; V: TRBV25-1; J: TRBJ2-6; size: -; CDR3: CASSLATGQSRANVLTF; DNA: TGTGCCAGCAGTTTAGCAACTGGACAAAGTCGGGCCAACGTCCTGACTTTC
D: -; V: TRBV20-1; J: TRBJ2-3; size: few; CDR3: CSQEGTDTQYF; DNA: TGCAGTCAGGAAGGCACAGATACGCAGTATTTT
D: -; V: TRBV28; J: TRBJ2-4; size: -; CDR3: CASNILGAKNIQYF; DNA: TGTGCCAGCAATATACTCGGAGCCAAAAACATTCAGTACTTC
D: -; V: TRBV4-1; J: TRBJ1-2; size: -; CDR3: CASSQDLLQRTKPYGYTF; DNA: TGCGCCAGCAGCCAAGATCTTTTGCAGAGGACCAAACCCTATGGCTACACCTTC
D: -; V: TRBV27; J: TRBJ1-2; size: -; CDR3: CASGGPRGANYGYTF; DNA: TGTGCCAGCGGGGGTCCGCGGGGCGCTAACTATGGCTACACCTTC
D: -; V: TRBV28; J: TRBJ1-6; size: -; CDR3: CATRYYGENSPLHF; DNA: TGTGCCACCCGATATTACGGCGAAAATTCACCCCTCCACTTT
D: -; V: TRBV2; J: TRBJ1-5; size: -; CDR3: CASSGGINQPQHF; DNA: TGTGCCAGCAGTGGGGGGATAAATCAGCCCCAGCATTTT
D: -; V: TRBV7-2; J: TRBJ1-4; size: -; CDR3: CASSFDPSNEKLFF; DNA: TGTGCCAGCAGCTTCGACCCGTCTAATGAAAAACTGTTTTTT
D: TRBD1; V: TRBV19; J: TRBJ1-2; size: once; CDR3: CASSPIGDSTYGYTF; DNA: TGTGCCAGTAGTCCGATCGGGGACAGCACCTATGGCTACACCTTC
D: TRBD1; V: TRBV19; J: TRBJ1-1; size: -; CDR3: CASSLAGTGVTEAFF; DNA: TGTGCCAGTAGTTTAGCCGGGACAGGGGTGACTGAAGCTTTCTTT
D: TRBD1; V: TRBV2; J: TRBJ2-1; size: -; CDR3: CASSDDREEQFF; DNA: TGTGCCAGCAGTGACGACAGGGAGGAGCAGTTCTTC
D: TRBD2; V: TRBV27; J: TRBJ2-1; size: -; CDR3: CASRRTSGYNEQFF; DNA: TGTGCCAGCCGCCGGACTAGCGGTTACAATGAGCAGTTCTTC
D: -; V: TRBV27; J: TRBJ1-2; size: -; CDR3: CASSLTQDYGYTF; DNA: TGTGCCAGCAGTTTAACTCAGGACTATGGCTACACCTTC
D: -; V: TRBV9; J: TRBJ2-5; size: once; CDR3: CASSYGTQETQYF; DNA: TGTGCCAGCAGCTACGGGACTCAAGAGACCCAGTACTTC
D: TRBD2; V: TRBV6-1; J: TRBJ2-5; size: -; CDR3: CASSEYEGGWETQYF; DNA: TGTGCCAGCAGTGAATACGAGGGAGGGTGGGAGACCCAGTACTTC
D: -; V: TRBV7-6; J: TRBJ2-7; size: -; CDR3: CASSSQVSYEQYF; DNA: TGTGCCAGCAGCTCACAGGTTTCCTACGAGCAGTACTTC
D: -; V: TRBV5-1; J: TRBJ2-2; size: -; CDR3: CASSLTGSNTGELFF; DNA: TGCGCCAGCAGCTTGACAGGGTCGAACACCGGGGAGCTGTTTTTT
D: -; V: TRBV28; J: TRBJ1-4; size: -; CDR3: CASSPQPTNEKLFF; DNA: TGTGCCAGCAGTCCCCAGCCAACTAATGAAAAACTGTTTTTT
D: TRBD2; V: TRBV10-1; J: TRBJ2-1; size: -; CDR3: CASSHGTSGGADEQFF; DNA: TGCGCCAGCAGCCACGGGACTAGCGGGGGGGCCGATGAGCAGTTCTTC
D: -; V: TRBV5-1; J: TRBJ2-7; size: -; CDR3: CASSQAAHEQYF; DNA: TGCGCCAGCAGCCAGGCAGCGCACGAGCAGTACTTC
D: -; V: TRBV11-3; J: TRBJ2-5; size: -; CDR3: CASSFPEVETQYF; DNA: TGTGCCAGCAGCTTCCCCGAGGTGGAGACCCAGTACTTC
D: TRBD1; V: TRBV11-2; J: TRBJ1-2; size: -; CDR3: CASSLGEGAGYTF; DNA: TGTGCCAGCAGCTTAGGGGAGGGGGCAGGCTACACCTTC
D: TRBD2; V: TRBV7-9; J: TRBJ2-3; size: -; CDR3: CASSLVLSSGIVTDTQYF; DNA: TGTGCCAGCAGCTTAGTTCTGTCTAGCGGGATTGTCACAGATACGCAGTATTTT
D: -; V: TRBV5-6; J: TRBJ2-2; size: -; CDR3: CASSIYREPGELFF; DNA: TGTGCCAGCAGCATCTACAGGGAGCCCGGGGAGCTGTTTTTT
D: -; V: TRBV18; J: TRBJ1-3; size: -; CDR3: CASSPNPEKGNTIYF; DNA: TGTGCCAGCTCACCAAATCCTGAAAAGGGAAACACCATATATTTT
D: TRBD2; V: TRBV7-7; J: TRBJ2-1; size: -; CDR3: CASSLLAGDSEQFF; DNA: TGTGCTAGCAGCTTACTAGCGGGAGATAGTGAGCAGTTCTTC
D: -; V: TRBV6-9; J: TRBJ2-7; size: once; CDR3: CASSVTGIYEQYF; DNA: TGTGCCAGCAGTGTTACAGGGATCTACGAGCAGTACTTC
D: -; V: TRBV7-2; J: TRBJ1-1; size: -; CDR3: CASSFNIDTEAFF; DNA: TGTGCCAGCAGCTTTAACATTGACACTGAAGCTTTCTTT
D: TRBD1; V: TRBV2; J: TRBJ2-7; size: -; CDR3: CASSAGGQGADEQYF; DNA: TGTGCCAGCAGTGCGGGGGGACAGGGGGCCGATGAGCAGTACTTC
D: TRBD1; V: TRBV11-3; J: TRBJ2-3; size: -; CDR3: CASSFGDRGHGTDTQYF; DNA: TGTGCCAGCAGCTTCGGTGACAGGGGGCATGGCACAGATACGCAGTATTTT
D: -; V: TRBV29-1; J: TRBJ1-1; size: -; CDR3: CSVELQALNTEAFF; DNA: TGCAGCGTTGAATTGCAGGCACTGAACACTGAAGCTTTCTTT
D: -; V: TRBV28; J: TRBJ2-5; size: -; CDR3: CASGLRTARGTQYF; DNA: TGTGCCAGCGGGTTGCGGACAGCCCGAGGGACCCAGTACTTC
D: TRBD1; V: TRBV7-2; J: TRBJ2-1; size: -; CDR3: CASSLGGTGVYNEQFF; DNA: TGTGCCAGCAGCTTAGGAGGGACAGGGGTTTACAATGAGCAGTTCTTC
D: -; V: TRBV15; J: TRBJ2-7; size: -; CDR3: CATSRDFGGQGKYF; DNA: TGTGCCACCAGCAGAGATTTTGGAGGACAAGGAAAGTACTTC
D: -; V: TRBV10-3; J: TRBJ2-4; size: -; CDR3: CAISESLGPAAKNIQYF; DNA: TGTGCCATCAGTGAGTCTTTGGGTCCGGCGGCCAAAAACATTCAGTACTTC
D: TRBD1; V: TRBV6-6; J: TRBJ2-7; size: -; CDR3: CASSSSGTAYEQYF; DNA: TGTGCCAGCAGTTCTTCCGGGACAGCCTACGAGCAGTACTTC